The sequence of this TCR beta chain was determined in a study of T-cell reconstitution after alpha-beta-depleted transplantation in children. Study-wide results and limits: After transplant, high TCRbeta diversity at day 60 in some patients arose from surviving recipient T cells and thymic progenitors. The authors attributed T-cell counts and diversity one year after transplant mostly to newly produced T cells. Several hundred expanded graft clones reportedly gave rise to the alpha-beta T cells present about two months after transplant.

The TCRbeta library was prepared with unique molecular identifiers. MiXCR, run by TCRdb on the PCR reads, gives a single entry per CDR3 protein. The table has around 960,000 distinct CDR3 sequences, 25% to 35% seen once. V lost 1 base, J lost 4 bases, and 11 bases lay in between. This CDR3 is built from 15 residues. Germline values: CDR1 KGHSH, CDR2 LQKENI. This clonotype has a count of ten or more. Its antigen is not known. The TCR sequence derives from a boy younger than two who had a stem cell transplant for SCID, so the T cells may come from the graft donor. The V gene is TRBV18, the J gene TRBJ1-3, with D unclear. The sequences come from PBMCs, mostly from graft donor cells, collected 360 days after TCRalphabeta/CD19-depleted stem cell transplant. Here the CDR3 reads CASSPQRTLGNTIYF. Here the CDR3 DNA reads TGTGCCAGCTCACCACAAAGGACGCTCGGAAACACCATATATTTT. The entire variable domain, with the rest obtained from reference TRBV18 and TRBJ1-3, is as follows: NAGVMQNPRHLVRRRGQEARLRCSPMKGHSHVYWYRQLPEEGLKFMVYLQKENIIDESGMPKERFSAEFPKEGPSILRIQQVVRGDSAAYFCASSPQRTLGNTIYFGEGSWLTVV.